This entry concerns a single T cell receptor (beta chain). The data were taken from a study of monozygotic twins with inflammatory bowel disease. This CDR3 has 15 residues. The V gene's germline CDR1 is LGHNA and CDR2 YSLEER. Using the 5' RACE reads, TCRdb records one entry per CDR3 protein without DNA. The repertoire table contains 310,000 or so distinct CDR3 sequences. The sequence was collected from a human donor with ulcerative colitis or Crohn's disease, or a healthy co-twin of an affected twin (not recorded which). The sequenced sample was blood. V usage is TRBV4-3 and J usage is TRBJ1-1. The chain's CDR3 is CASSQAPQGVAEAFF.